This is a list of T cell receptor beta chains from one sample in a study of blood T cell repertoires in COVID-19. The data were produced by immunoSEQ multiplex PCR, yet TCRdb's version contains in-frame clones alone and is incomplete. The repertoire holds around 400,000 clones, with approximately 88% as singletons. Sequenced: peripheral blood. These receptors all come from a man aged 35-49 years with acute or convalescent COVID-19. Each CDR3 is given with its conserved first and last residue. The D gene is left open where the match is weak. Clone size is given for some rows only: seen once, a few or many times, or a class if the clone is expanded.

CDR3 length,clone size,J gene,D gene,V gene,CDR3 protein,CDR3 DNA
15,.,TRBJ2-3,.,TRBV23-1,CASSPPRGSTDTQYF,TGCGCCAGCAGCCCACCAAGAGGTTCTACAGATACGCAGTATTTT
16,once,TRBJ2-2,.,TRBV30,CAWRRTGSRNTGELFF,TGTGCCTGGAGAAGGACGGGGTCGCGGAACACCGGGGAGCTGTTTTTT
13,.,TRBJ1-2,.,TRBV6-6,CASISRAKDGYTF,TGTGCCAGCATCTCCAGGGCTAAAGATGGCTACACCTTC
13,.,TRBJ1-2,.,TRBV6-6,CASSFRGADGYTF,TGTGCCAGCAGTTTCCGTGGGGCGGACGGCTACACCTTC
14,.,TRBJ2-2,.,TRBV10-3,CAISGTADTGELFF,TGTGCCATCAGTGGGACTGCCGACACCGGGGAGCTGTTTTTT
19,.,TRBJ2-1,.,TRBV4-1,CASRHKKQAPLLIYNEQFF,TGCGCCAGCAGACATAAGAAACAGGCCCCGTTACTAATCTACAATGAGCAGTTCTTC
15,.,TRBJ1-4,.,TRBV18,CASSPSGQALWKLFF,TGTGCCAGCTCACCGTCCGGCCAGGCCTTGTGGAAACTGTTTTTT
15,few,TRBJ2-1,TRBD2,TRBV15,CATSTRLALGGEQFF,TGTGCCACCAGCACCAGACTAGCTCTTGGGGGTGAGCAGTTCTTC
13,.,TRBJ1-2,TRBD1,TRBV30,CAWTRDRGYGYTF,TGTGCCTGGACCCGGGACAGGGGGTACGGCTACACCTTC
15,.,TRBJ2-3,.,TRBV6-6,CASSWVGGHPDTQYF,TGTGCCAGCAGCTGGGTGGGGGGGCATCCAGATACGCAGTATTTT
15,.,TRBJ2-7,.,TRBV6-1,CASSEIMDSTYEQYF,TGTGCCAGCAGTGAAATAATGGACAGTACCTACGAGCAGTACTTC
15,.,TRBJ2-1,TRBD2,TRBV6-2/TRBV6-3,CASSYGAGVYNEQFF,TGTGCCAGCAGCTATGGTGCGGGGGTTTACAATGAGCAGTTCTTC
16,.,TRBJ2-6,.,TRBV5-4,CASTATKGPGANVLTF,TGTGCCAGCACCGCCACGAAGGGGCCTGGGGCCAACGTCCTGACTTTC
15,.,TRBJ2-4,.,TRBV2,CASIRSELAKNIQYF,TGTGCCAGCATTAGAAGCGAGCTAGCCAAAAACATTCAGTACTTC
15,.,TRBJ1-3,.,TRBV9,CASSVVGVSGNTIYF,TGTGCCAGCAGCGTAGTAGGGGTCTCTGGAAACACCATATATTTT
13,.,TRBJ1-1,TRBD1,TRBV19,CASSIGQGTEAFF,TGTGCCAGTAGTATAGGACAGGGAACTGAAGCTTTCTTT
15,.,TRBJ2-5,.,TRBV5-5,CASSYPGLGQETQYF,TGTGCCAGCAGCTACCCGGGACTGGGTCAAGAGACCCAGTACTTC
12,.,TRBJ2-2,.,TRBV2,CASRAEGGELFF,TGTGCCAGCAGGGCGGAGGGCGGGGAGCTGTTTTTT
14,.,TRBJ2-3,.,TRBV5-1,CASSLRDPRDTQYF,TGCGCCAGCAGCTTGAGAGACCCCAGGGATACGCAGTATTTT
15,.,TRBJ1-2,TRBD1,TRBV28,CASSLWAGGNYGYTF,TGTGCCAGCAGTTTATGGGCAGGGGGGAACTATGGCTACACCTTC
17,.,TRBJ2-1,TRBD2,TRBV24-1,CATSDVRLAGYGNEQFF,TGTGCCACCAGTGATGTCCGACTAGCGGGGTATGGCAATGAGCAGTTCTTC
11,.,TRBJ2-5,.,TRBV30,CAWSPRETQYF,TGTGCCTGGAGTCCCCGTGAGACCCAGTACTTC
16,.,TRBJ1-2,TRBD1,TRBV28,CASKTGAANFNYGYTF,TGTGCCAGCAAGACAGGGGCCGCCAACTTTAACTATGGCTACACCTTC
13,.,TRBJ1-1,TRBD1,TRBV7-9,CASSLGQHTEAFF,TGTGCCAGCAGCCTGGGACAGCACACTGAAGCTTTCTTT
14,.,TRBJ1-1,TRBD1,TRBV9,CASSPRQGNTEAFF,TGTGCCAGCAGCCCCCGACAGGGGAACACTGAAGCTTTCTTT
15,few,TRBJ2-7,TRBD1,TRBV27,CASSYRQGTSYEQYF,TGTGCCAGCAGTTATAGACAGGGGACCTCCTACGAGCAGTACTTC
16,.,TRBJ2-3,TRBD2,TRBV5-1,CASSDGTSGSEDTQYF,TGCGCCAGCAGCGATGGGACTAGCGGAAGTGAGGATACGCAGTATTTT
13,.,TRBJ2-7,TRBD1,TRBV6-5,CASTQDRDYEQYF,TGTGCCAGCACTCAAGACAGGGACTACGAGCAGTACTTC
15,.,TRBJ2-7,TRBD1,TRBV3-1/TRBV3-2,CASSHLPGQGSEQYF,TGTGCCAGCAGCCACCTACCCGGACAGGGATCCGAGCAGTACTTC
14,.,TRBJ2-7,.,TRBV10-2,CASRGTSSNYEQYF,TGCGCCAGCAGAGGGACTTCAAGTAACTACGAGCAGTACTTC
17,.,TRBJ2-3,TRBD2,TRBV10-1,CASSALGTSGATDTQYF,TGCGCCAGCAGTGCTCTCGGGACTAGCGGAGCCACAGATACGCAGTATTTT
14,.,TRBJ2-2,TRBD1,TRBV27,CASSFGDRTGELFF,TGTGCCAGCAGTTTTGGGGACAGGACCGGGGAGCTGTTTTTT
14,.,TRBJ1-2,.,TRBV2,CASSETTTLYGYTF,TGTGCCAGCAGTGAAACGACTACCCTTTATGGCTACACCTTC
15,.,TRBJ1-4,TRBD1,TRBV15,CATSRQGARGEKLFF,TGTGCCACCAGCAGGCAGGGGGCTCGTGGTGAAAAACTGTTTTTT